The clone carrying this T cell receptor (beta chain) was observed at least ten times. Its target is not known. This CDR3 is built from 14 residues. Trimming removed 1 base at V and 5 bases at J, with 11 bases between. The germline CDR1 and CDR2 sequences are SGHTA and FQGNSA. Sample-barcoded 5' priming and a J-beta primer mix drove a second PCR of roughly 7 to 11 cycles. One entry per CDR3 protein, called by TCRdb with MiXCR from the 5' RACE reads. The data hold hundreds of thousands of distinct CDR3 sequences, with 40% to 45% observed a single time. The data derive from a study of blood T cells in healthy people across ages. Around 9 milliliters of peripheral blood were drawn from each donor into EDTA-treated tubes. The study, taken as a whole, reports: In older individuals, TCR beta diversity per million T cells was lower, falling roughly linearly with age. Total diversity from one million sequenced T cells was likely underestimated.

Sample: blood. This TCR came from a man of 80 years or more in good health. V usage is TRBV7-2 and J usage is TRBJ1-2; D unclear. In DNA form, the CDR3 reads TGTGCCAGCAGCTTAGTAGTTGGGGAATATGGCTACACCTTC. Translated, it gives CASSLVVGEYGYTF.